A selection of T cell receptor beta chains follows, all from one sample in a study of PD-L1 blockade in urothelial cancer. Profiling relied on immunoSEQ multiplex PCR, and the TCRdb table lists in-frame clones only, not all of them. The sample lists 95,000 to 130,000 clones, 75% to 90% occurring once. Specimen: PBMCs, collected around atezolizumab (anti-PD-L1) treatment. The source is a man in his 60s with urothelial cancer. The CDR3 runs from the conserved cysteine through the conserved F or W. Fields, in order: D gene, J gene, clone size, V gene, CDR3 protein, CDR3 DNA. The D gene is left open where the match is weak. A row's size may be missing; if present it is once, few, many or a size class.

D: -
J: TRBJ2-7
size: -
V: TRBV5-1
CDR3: CASSLGQASPYEQYF
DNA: TGCGCCAGCAGCTTGGGACAGGCCTCCCCCTACGAGCAGTACTTC

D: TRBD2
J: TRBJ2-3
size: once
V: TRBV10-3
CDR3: CAISEVTSGVTDTQYF
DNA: TGTGCCATCAGTGAGGTGACTAGCGGGGTCACAGATACGCAGTATTTT

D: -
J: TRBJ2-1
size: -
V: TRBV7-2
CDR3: CASSLEERTKKQFF
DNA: TGTGCCAGCAGCTTAGAAGAGAGGACAAAAAAGCAGTTCTTC

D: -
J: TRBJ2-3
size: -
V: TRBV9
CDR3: CASSGGTILGDTQYF
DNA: TGTGCCAGCAGCGGTGGGACAATCTTAGGGGATACGCAGTATTTT

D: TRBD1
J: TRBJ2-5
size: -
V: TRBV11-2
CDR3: CASSLVWDRKETQYF
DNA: TGTGCCAGCAGCTTAGTCTGGGACAGGAAAGAGACCCAGTACTTC

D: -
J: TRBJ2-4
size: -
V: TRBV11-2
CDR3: CASSLDGPANIQYF
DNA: TGTGCCAGCAGCTTAGATGGGCCAGCAAACATTCAGTACTTC

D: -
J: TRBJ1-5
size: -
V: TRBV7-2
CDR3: CASSRQRGGNQPQHF
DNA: TGTGCCAGCAGTCGTCAAAGGGGTGGCAATCAGCCCCAGCATTTT

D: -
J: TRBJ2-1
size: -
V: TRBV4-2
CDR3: CASSQEGAEVNEQFF
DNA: TGTGCCAGCAGCCAAGAGGGGGCGGAGGTCAATGAGCAGTTCTTC

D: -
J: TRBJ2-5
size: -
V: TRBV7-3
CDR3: CASSYNGQPEETQYF
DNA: TGTGCCAGCAGCTACAATGGACAGCCCGAAGAGACCCAGTACTTC

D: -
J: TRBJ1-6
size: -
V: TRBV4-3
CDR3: CASSQWTANSPLHF
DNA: TGCGCCAGCAGCCAATGGACAGCGAATTCACCCCTCCACTTT

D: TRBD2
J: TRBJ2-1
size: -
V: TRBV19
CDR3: CASSALAGGGEQFF
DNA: TGTGCCAGTAGCGCACTAGCGGGAGGCGGTGAGCAGTTCTTC

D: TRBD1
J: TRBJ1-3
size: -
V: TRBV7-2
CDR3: CASSLGGQGGNTIYF
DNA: TGTGCCAGCAGCTTAGGAGGACAGGGTGGAAACACCATATATTTT

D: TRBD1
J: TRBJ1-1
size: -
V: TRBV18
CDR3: CASSRPGQGDTEAFF
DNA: TGTGCCAGCTCACGACCCGGACAGGGCGACACTGAAGCTTTCTTT

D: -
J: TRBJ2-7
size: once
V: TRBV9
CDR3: CASSVGSGGGSEQYF
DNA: TGTGCCAGCAGCGTAGGGTCGGGAGGGGGCTCCGAGCAGTACTTC

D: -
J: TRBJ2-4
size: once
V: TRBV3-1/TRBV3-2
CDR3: CASSPGYF
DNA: TGTGCCAGCAGCCCAGGGTACTTC

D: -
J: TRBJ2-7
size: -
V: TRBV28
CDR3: CASSWGDLEQYF
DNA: TGTGCCAGCAGTTGGGGGGACTTGGAGCAGTACTTC

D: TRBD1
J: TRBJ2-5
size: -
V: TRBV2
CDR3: CASSDQGARETQYF
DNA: TGTGCCAGCAGTGATCAGGGGGCGAGGGAGACCCAGTACTTC

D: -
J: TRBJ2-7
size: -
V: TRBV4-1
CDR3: CASSQEEIRLGAPYEQYF
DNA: TGCGCCAGCAGCCAAGAGGAAATTAGGTTGGGGGCCCCTTACGAGCAGTACTTC

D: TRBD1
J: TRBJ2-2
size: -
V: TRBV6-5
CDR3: CASSYLAGGEVGELFF
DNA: TGTGCCAGCAGTTACCTTGCAGGGGGTGAGGTCGGGGAGCTGTTTTTT

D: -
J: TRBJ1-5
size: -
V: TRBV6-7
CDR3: CASSYSTVNQPQHF
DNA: TGTGCCAGCAGTTACTCAACAGTCAATCAGCCCCAGCATTTT

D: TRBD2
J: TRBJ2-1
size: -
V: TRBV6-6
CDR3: CASTSLAGGEQFF
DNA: TGTGCCAGCACTTCCCTAGCGGGAGGTGAGCAGTTCTTC

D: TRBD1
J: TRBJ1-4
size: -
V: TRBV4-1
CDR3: CASRNAGGWNFATNEKLFF
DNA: TGCGCCAGCAGAAACGCAGGGGGATGGAACTTTGCAACTAATGAAAAACTGTTTTTT

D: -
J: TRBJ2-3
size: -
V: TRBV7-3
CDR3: CASSLTAQTGPTQYF
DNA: TGTGCCAGCAGCTTAACCGCGCAGACAGGCCCTACGCAGTATTTT

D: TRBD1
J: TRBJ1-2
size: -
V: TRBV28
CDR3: CASRPTGGAYGYTF
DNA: TGTGCCAGCAGACCTACAGGGGGCGCGTATGGCTACACCTTC

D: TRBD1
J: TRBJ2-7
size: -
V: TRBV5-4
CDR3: CASSLQGASYEQYF
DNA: TGTGCCAGCAGCTTGCAGGGGGCCTCCTACGAGCAGTACTTC

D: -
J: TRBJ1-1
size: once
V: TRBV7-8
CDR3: CASSLAGSSREAFF
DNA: TGTGCCAGCAGCTTAGCGGGGAGCAGCCGCGAAGCTTTCTTT

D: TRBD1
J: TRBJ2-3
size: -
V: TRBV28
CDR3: CASSGGTGAPDTQYF
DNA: TGTGCCAGCAGTGGGGGGACAGGGGCCCCAGATACGCAGTATTTT

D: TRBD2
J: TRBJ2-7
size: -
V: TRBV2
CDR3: CASSYDPAGGPSEQYF
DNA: TGTGCCAGCAGCTACGACCCAGCGGGAGGACCTAGCGAGCAGTACTTC

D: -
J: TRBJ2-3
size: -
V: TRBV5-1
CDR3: CASSLRGLATDTQYF
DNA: TGCGCCAGCAGCTTGAGGGGACTGGCCACAGATACGCAGTATTTT

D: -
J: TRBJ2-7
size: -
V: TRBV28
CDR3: CASSPTRLPYEQYF
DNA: TGTGCCAGCAGTCCGACACGTCTTCCTTACGAGCAGTACTTC

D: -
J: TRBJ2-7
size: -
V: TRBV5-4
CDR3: CASSLAHRPYEQYF
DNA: TGTGCCAGCAGCTTGGCGCACAGGCCCTACGAGCAGTACTTC

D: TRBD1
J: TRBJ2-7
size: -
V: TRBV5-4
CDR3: CASTRQGLNYEQYF
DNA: TGTGCCAGCACCAGACAGGGATTAAACTACGAGCAGTACTTC

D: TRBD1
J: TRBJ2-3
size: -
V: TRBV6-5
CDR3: CASREEQGVDTQYF
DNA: TGTGCCAGCAGAGAGGAACAGGGGGTAGATACGCAGTATTTT

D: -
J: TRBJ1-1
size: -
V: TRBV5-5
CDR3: CASSRGDGNTEAFF
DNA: TGTGCCAGCAGCCGGGGGGACGGGAACACTGAAGCTTTCTTT

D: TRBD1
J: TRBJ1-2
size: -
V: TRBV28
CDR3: CASSLGVRGAVGGYTF
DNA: TGTGCCAGCAGTTTGGGGGTCAGGGGGGCGGTAGGTGGCTACACCTTC

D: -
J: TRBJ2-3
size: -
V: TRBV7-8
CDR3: CASSLSTGTQYF
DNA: TGTGCCAGCAGCTTAAGTACGGGTACGCAGTATTTT

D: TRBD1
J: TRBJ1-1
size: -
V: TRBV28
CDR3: CASSGIPGQGTNTEAFF
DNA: TGTGCCAGCAGTGGTATACCGGGACAGGGGACGAACACTGAAGCTTTCTTT

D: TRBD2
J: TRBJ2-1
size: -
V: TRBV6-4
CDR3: CASRASGGNEQFF
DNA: TGTGCCAGCAGGGCTAGCGGGGGTAATGAGCAGTTCTTC

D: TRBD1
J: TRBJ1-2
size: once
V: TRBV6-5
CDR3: CASSQGTGGSYGYTF
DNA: TGTGCCAGCAGTCAAGGGACAGGTGGAAGCTATGGCTACACCTTC

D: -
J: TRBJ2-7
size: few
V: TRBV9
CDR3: CASSVGRDSWYEQYF
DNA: TGTGCCAGCAGCGTGGGCAGGGATAGTTGGTACGAGCAGTACTTC

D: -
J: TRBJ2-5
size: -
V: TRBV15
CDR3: CATSRGQGPLQTQYF
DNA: TGTGCCACCAGCAGAGGCCAGGGCCCCCTCCAGACCCAGTACTTC

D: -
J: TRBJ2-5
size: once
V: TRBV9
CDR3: CASSVVDSGTQYF
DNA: TGTGCCAGCAGCGTAGTTGATAGCGGGACCCAGTACTTC

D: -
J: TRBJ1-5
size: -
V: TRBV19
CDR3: CASSFHSTYSNQPQHF
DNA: TGTGCCAGTAGTTTCCACAGCACCTATAGCAATCAGCCCCAGCATTTT

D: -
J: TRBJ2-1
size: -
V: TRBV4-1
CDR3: CASSQDFEGKLITYNEQFF
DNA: TGCGCCAGCAGCCAAGATTTTGAGGGCAAACTAATAACCTACAATGAGCAGTTCTTC

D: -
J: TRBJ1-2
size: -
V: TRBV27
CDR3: CASSRAAPSYGYTF
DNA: TGTGCCAGCAGTCGAGCCGCCCCCTCGTATGGCTACACCTTC

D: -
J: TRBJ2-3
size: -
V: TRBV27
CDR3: CASSPGRDTDTQYF
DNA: TGTGCCAGCAGTCCCGGACGGGACACAGATACGCAGTATTTT